This is a list of T cell receptor beta chains from one sample in a study of shared clonotypes between healthy human individuals. The method was immunoSEQ multiplex PCR; TCRdb's version includes in-frame clones alone and lacks a portion of them. The table has 2 million or so clones, over 85% seen once; the top ten hold 1% to 1.3%. Sequenced sample: naive CD8+ T cells sorted from blood. These receptors were taken from a man in his late teens or twenties in good health. Both conserved end residues are part of each CDR3. A D gene is named only where the DNA matches it firmly. Size tells how often a clone was seen (once, few, many) or the class of an expanded clone, and some rows leave it out.

TRBV28	TRBJ2-3	TRBD2	NA	CASSNPLTSGVGTQYF	TGTGCCAGCAGTAACCCGTTGACTAGCGGAGTAGGTACGCAGTATTTT
TRBV7-9	TRBJ2-7	NA	NA	CASSGDVSYEQYF	TGTGCCAGCAGCGGGGACGTCTCCTACGAGCAGTACTTC
TRBV7-6	TRBJ2-1	NA	NA	CASGPGLNNEQFF	TGTGCCAGCGGACCGGGCCTGAACAATGAGCAGTTCTTC
TRBV29-1	TRBJ2-7	TRBD1	NA	CSVEGVQGAKYEQYF	TGCAGCGTTGAAGGAGTGCAGGGGGCGAAGTACGAGCAGTACTTC
TRBV12-5	TRBJ1-5	NA	NA	CASGLGQPQHF	TGTGCTAGTGGGTTGGGCCAGCCCCAGCATTTT
TRBV28	TRBJ2-7	TRBD1	NA	CASSPRDRSSYEQYF	TGTGCCAGCAGTCCACGGGACAGGAGCTCCTACGAGCAGTACTTC
TRBV11-2	TRBJ2-3	NA	NA	CASSLGAGINTDTQYF	TGTGCCAGCAGCTTAGGGGCGGGGATTAACACAGATACGCAGTATTTT
TRBV13	TRBJ2-1	TRBD2	NA	CASSPGRDSGNEQFF	TGTGCCAGCAGCCCAGGGAGGGATTCCGGCAATGAGCAGTTCTTC
TRBV21-1	TRBJ1-5	NA	NA	CASSKDTGSCNQPQHF	TGTGCCAGCAGCAAAGATACGGGTTCATGCAATCAGCCCCAGCATTTT
TRBV4-1	TRBJ1-1	NA	NA	CASSQGASGTEAFF	TGCGCCAGCAGCCAAGGCGCGTCGGGCACTGAAGCTTTCTTT
TRBV7-9	TRBJ2-7	NA	NA	CASSFFGDEQYF	TGTGCCAGCAGCTTTTTCGGAGACGAGCAGTACTTC
TRBV27	TRBJ2-3	NA	NA	CASSLSARLTDTQYF	TGTGCCAGCAGTTTGTCGGCCCGGCTGACAGATACGCAGTATTTT
TRBV6-5	TRBJ2-7	NA	NA	CASRPTKSYEQYF	TGTGCCAGCAGACCGACAAAATCCTACGAGCAGTACTTC
TRBV28	TRBJ1-4	NA	NA	CASRNDRGSSEKLFF	TGTGCCAGCAGAAATGATAGGGGTTCTTCTGAAAAACTGTTTTTT
TRBV10-1	TRBJ2-7	NA	NA	CASSAGVAYEQYF	TGCGCCAGCAGTGCAGGGGTGGCCTACGAGCAGTACTTC
TRBV10-3	TRBJ1-1	TRBD1	NA	CAVGQGNAEAFF	TGTGCCGTCGGACAGGGGAACGCTGAAGCTTTCTTT
TRBV11-2	TRBJ1-1	TRBD1	NA	CASRAAYRGVNTEAFF	TGTGCCAGCAGAGCGGCCTACAGGGGAGTTAACACTGAAGCTTTCTTT
TRBV5-6	TRBJ2-7	NA	NA	CASSLELDSYEQYF	TGTGCCAGCAGCTTGGAACTAGATTCCTACGAGCAGTACTTC
TRBV4-3	TRBJ1-2	NA	NA	CASSQGVGARFYGYTF	TGCGCCAGCAGCCAGGGAGTGGGGGCCCGCTTCTATGGCTACACCTTC
TRBV7-7	TRBJ2-7	NA	NA	CASSLAGTYEQYF	TGTGCTAGCAGCTTAGCCGGGACCTACGAGCAGTACTTC
TRBV11-2	TRBJ2-2	NA	NA	CASSLDLDSTGELFF	TGTGCCAGCAGCTTAGATCTTGACAGCACCGGGGAGCTGTTTTTT
TRBV9	TRBJ2-7	NA	NA	CASSVEVHSYEQYF	TGTGCCAGCAGCGTAGAAGTCCACTCCTACGAGCAGTACTTC
TRBV9	TRBJ2-2	NA	few	CASSALGEFTGELFF	TGTGCCAGCAGCGCTTTGGGAGAGTTCACCGGGGAGCTGTTTTTT
TRBV5-4	TRBJ2-1	NA	NA	CASSLAGGGDSYNEQFF	TGTGCCAGCAGCTTGGCCGGAGGAGGCGACTCCTACAATGAGCAGTTCTTC
TRBV7-9	TRBJ2-7	TRBD2	NA	CASSPRTSGGYEQYF	TGTGCCAGCAGCCCAAGGACTAGCGGGGGTTACGAGCAGTACTTC
TRBV7-9	TRBJ1-4	TRBD1	once	CASRINRGLEKKEKLFF	TGTGCCAGCAGGATAAACAGGGGGCTAGAAAAAAAGGAAAAACTGTTTTTT
TRBV29-1	TRBJ2-7	NA	NA	CSVQGASYEQYF	TGCAGCGTGCAGGGAGCTTCCTACGAGCAGTACTTC
TRBV6-5	TRBJ2-7	TRBD2	NA	CASSYGSGGPHEQYF	TGTGCCAGCAGTTACGGATCGGGAGGGCCCCACGAGCAGTACTTC
TRBV7-9	TRBJ1-2	TRBD1	NA	CASSPSGDSYNYGYTF	TGTGCCAGCAGCCCGTCGGGGGACAGCTATAACTATGGCTACACCTTC
TRBV6-5	TRBJ2-1	NA	NA	CAAGLDEQFF	TGTGCCGCCGGCCTGGATGAGCAGTTCTTC
TRBV27	TRBJ1-2	TRBD1	NA	CASSYLGQGNDGYTF	TGTGCCAGCAGTTACCTCGGACAGGGGAACGATGGCTACACCTTC
TRBV6-4	TRBJ2-1	TRBD2	NA	CASSEIAGGLNEQFF	TGTGCCAGCAGCGAAATAGCGGGGGGCCTCAATGAGCAGTTCTTC
TRBV7-3	TRBJ1-3	NA	NA	CASIPPPADTIYF	TGTGCCAGCATCCCCCCCCCAGCGGACACCATATATTTT
TRBV27	TRBJ2-3	NA	NA	CASSLGGSSTDTQYF	TGTGCCAGCAGTTTAGGCGGCTCTAGCACAGATACGCAGTATTTT
TRBV12-2	TRBJ2-5	NA	NA	CASRNTGWASGRVGETQYF	TGTGCAAGTCGCAACACAGGGTGGGCTAGCGGGAGAGTCGGAGAGACCCAGTACTTC
TRBV10-3	TRBJ2-7	NA	NA	CAISDPFGGQPYEQYF	TGTGCCATCAGTGATCCTTTCGGGGGACAACCCTACGAGCAGTACTTC
TRBV6-1	TRBJ1-4	NA	NA	CASSELTARNEKLFF	TGTGCCAGCAGTGAACTAACGGCACGTAATGAAAAACTGTTTTTT
TRBV6-1	TRBJ1-5	NA	NA	CASSELLWGNQPQHF	TGTGCCAGCAGTGAATTGTTGTGGGGGAATCAGCCCCAGCATTTT
TRBV29-1	TRBJ2-7	NA	NA	CSVEAGQTYEQYF	TGCAGCGTTGAGGCGGGACAGACCTACGAGCAGTACTTC
TRBV9	TRBJ2-5	TRBD2	NA	CASSDPLAGERETQYF	TGTGCCAGCAGCGACCCACTAGCGGGAGAACGAGAGACCCAGTACTTC
TRBV5-6	TRBJ1-3	NA	NA	CASSLGHSGNTIYF	TGTGCCAGCAGCTTGGGACACTCTGGAAACACCATATATTTT
TRBV11-3	TRBJ1-5	TRBD1	NA	CASSLGDRGTCQPQHF	TGTGCCAGCAGCTTAGGGGACAGGGGTACCTGTCAGCCCCAGCATTTT
TRBV6-5	TRBJ2-7	TRBD1	once	CASSWDRGVGYEQYF	TGTGCCAGCAGTTGGGACAGGGGGGTTGGCTACGAGCAGTACTTC
TRBV12-5	TRBJ1-4	NA	NA	CASAWRMYPQVGRKLATNEKLFF	TGTGCTAGTGCTTGGCGCATGTACCCCCAGGTAGGTCGTAAGCTCGCAACTAATGAAAAACTGTTTTTT
TRBV7-6	TRBJ1-1	TRBD1	NA	CASSPQGALAEAFF	TGTGCCAGCAGCCCTCAGGGGGCGTTGGCTGAAGCTTTCTTT
TRBV11-2	TRBJ2-7	TRBD2	NA	CASSPSGSYEQYF	TGTGCCAGCAGCCCTAGCGGTTCTTACGAGCAGTACTTC
TRBV5-1	TRBJ2-1	NA	NA	CASSLGLLSSYNEQFF	TGCGCCAGCAGCTTGGGGCTACTTAGCTCCTACAATGAGCAGTTCTTC
TRBV10-2	TRBJ1-2	TRBD1	NA	CASSETSGQGYGYTF	TGCGCCAGCAGTGAGACCTCGGGACAGGGCTACGGCTACACCTTC
TRBV19	TRBJ1-5	TRBD1	few	CASETGDSNQPQHF	TGTGCCAGCGAAACAGGGGATAGCAATCAGCCCCAGCATTTT
TRBV7-9	TRBJ2-7	NA	NA	CASSPRLGHEQYF	TGTGCCAGCAGCCCGCGACTAGGACACGAGCAGTACTTC
TRBV2	TRBJ1-5	NA	NA	CASSSDRYSNQPQHF	TGTGCCAGCAGTAGCGACAGGTATAGCAATCAGCCCCAGCATTTT
TRBV14	TRBJ1-2	TRBD1	NA	CASSPDRASNYGYTF	TGTGCCAGCAGCCCGGACAGGGCCTCTAACTATGGCTACACCTTC
TRBV5-4	TRBJ2-7	NA	NA	CASSWDQLLNEQYF	TGTGCCAGCAGCTGGGACCAGTTACTGAACGAGCAGTACTTC
TRBV7-9	TRBJ1-1	NA	NA	CASSAGFDAFF	TGTGCCAGCAGCGCAGGTTTTGACGCTTTCTTT
TRBV7-6	TRBJ2-5	TRBD1	NA	CASSLGTGVVVWETQYF	TGTGCCAGCAGCTTAGGCACAGGGGTTGTGGTATGGGAGACCCAGTACTTC
TRBV13	TRBJ2-7	NA	NA	CASNRRSASSYEQYF	TGTGCCAGCAACCGGCGGAGCGCTAGCTCCTACGAGCAGTACTTC
TRBV21-1	TRBJ2-7	NA	NA	CASSKGGKVSEQYF	TGTGCCAGCAGCAAAGGGGGAAAAGTTTCCGAGCAGTACTTC
TRBV30	TRBJ2-3	NA	NA	CAWSGTLAGLVNTQYF	TGTGCCTGGAGTGGAACCTTGGCGGGGCTGGTGAATACGCAGTATTTT
TRBV27	TRBJ2-7	TRBD1	once	CASSFRGTASYEQYF	TGTGCCAGCAGTTTTCGTGGGACAGCCTCCTACGAGCAGTACTTC
TRBV9	TRBJ1-2	TRBD1	NA	CASSVQDRDYGYTF	TGTGCCAGCAGCGTTCAGGACAGGGACTATGGCTACACCTTC